The TCR beta chain under discussion was sequenced for a study of cytomegalovirus exposure and HLA in healthy donors. General study points: V segments that were indistinguishable, TRBV6-2 and TRBV6-3 among them, were omitted from analysis. Most subjects' HLA-A and HLA-B alleles were reportedly predicted from TCR beta sequences. Cytomegalovirus status was reportedly diagnosed by the classifier with high specificity and sensitivity.

Germline lookup yields CDR1 SEHNR and CDR2 FQNEAQ (reference sequence). CDR3 length: 15 residues. The PCR used 60 Vbeta and 13 Jbeta primers. Profiling relied on immunoSEQ multiplex PCR, and the TCRdb table lists in-frame clones only, not all of them. This repertoire shows roughly 170,000 clones, roughly 78% found once; its top ten account for roughly an eighth. With regard to this clone: What it binds is unknown. An end of the junction differs from the germline gene, which may be a read error.

The clonotype was recovered from a woman between 50 and 59 years old in good health and CMV-seropositive. The chain has TRBV7-9 and TRBJ1-2; D gene uncertain. The material sequenced was PBMCs. The CDR3 DNA reads TGTGCCAGCAGCCCCGGCGGGAGGCCTAACTCTGGCTACACCTTC. It encodes CASSPGGRPNSGYTF.